This record looks at one TCR beta chain sequence and its context. This entry comes from a study of blood T cell repertoires in COVID-19. In the study overall: Sample material is recorded as cDNA or gDNA derived from T cells, B-cell-depleted T cells, or PBMCs.

This table comes from immunoSEQ multiplex PCR, and its TCRdb copy is limited to in-frame clones, with some not included. The sample has around 320,000 clones; roughly 90% are singletons. Participant-given clinical history determined each cohort assignment. This CDR3 comprises 16 residues. The chain recombines TRBV12-2 with TRBJ2-7; the D call in the table, TRBD2, was not verified against the DNA. TRBV12-2 is described as a pseudogene. The receptor's source is a woman aged 30 to 39 who had been exposed to COVID-19. The sample taken for sequencing was PBMCs or T cells enriched from blood (not recorded which). In DNA, the CDR3 is TGTGCAAGTCGCTTACTAGCGGTGGGGGGGCCTTACGAGCAGTACTTC. Its protein product is CASRLLAVGGPYEQYF.